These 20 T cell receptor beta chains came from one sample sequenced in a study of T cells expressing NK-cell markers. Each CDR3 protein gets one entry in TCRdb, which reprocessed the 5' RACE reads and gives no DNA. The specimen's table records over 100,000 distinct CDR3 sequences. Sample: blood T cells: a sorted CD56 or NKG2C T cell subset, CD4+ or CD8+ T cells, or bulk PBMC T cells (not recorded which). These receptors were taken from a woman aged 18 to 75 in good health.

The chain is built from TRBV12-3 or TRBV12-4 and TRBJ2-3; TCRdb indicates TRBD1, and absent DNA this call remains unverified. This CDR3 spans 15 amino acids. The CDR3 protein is CASSLRDRAGDTQYF.

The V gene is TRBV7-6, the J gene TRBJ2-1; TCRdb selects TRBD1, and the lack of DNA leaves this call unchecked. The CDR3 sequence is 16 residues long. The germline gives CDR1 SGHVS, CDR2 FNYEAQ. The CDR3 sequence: CASSFTGTEIYNEQFF.

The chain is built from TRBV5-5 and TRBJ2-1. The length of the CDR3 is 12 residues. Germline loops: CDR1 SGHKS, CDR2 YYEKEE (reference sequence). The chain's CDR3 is CASSAVYNEQFF.

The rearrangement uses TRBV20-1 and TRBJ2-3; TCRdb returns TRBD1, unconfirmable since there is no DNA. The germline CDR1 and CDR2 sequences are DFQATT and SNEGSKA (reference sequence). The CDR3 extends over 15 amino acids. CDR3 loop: CSAMVQGESTDTQYF.

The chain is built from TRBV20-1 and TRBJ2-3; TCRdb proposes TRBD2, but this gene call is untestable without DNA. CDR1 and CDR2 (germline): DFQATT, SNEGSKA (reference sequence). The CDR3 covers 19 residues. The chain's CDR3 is CSARGPKMASGPTTDTQYF.

The CDR3: CSVGGTNSYEQYF. The chain links TRBV29-1 to TRBJ2-7; the TCRdb D gene call, TRBD1, has no DNA to confirm it. The CDR3 extends over 13 amino acids. CDR1 and CDR2 (germline): SQVTM, ANQGSEA.

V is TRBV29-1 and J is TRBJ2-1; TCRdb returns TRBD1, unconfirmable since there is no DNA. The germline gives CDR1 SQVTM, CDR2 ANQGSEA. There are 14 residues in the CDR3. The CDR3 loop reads CSVNPGTGGHEQFF.

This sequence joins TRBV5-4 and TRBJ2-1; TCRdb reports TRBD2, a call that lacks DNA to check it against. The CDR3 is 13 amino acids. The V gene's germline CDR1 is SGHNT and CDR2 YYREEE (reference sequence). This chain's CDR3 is CASSPRPADEQFF.

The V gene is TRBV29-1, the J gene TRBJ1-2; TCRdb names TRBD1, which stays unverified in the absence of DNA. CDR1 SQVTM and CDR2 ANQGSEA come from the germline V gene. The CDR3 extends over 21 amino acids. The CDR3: CSVEDQPQDRALTRDPYGYTF.

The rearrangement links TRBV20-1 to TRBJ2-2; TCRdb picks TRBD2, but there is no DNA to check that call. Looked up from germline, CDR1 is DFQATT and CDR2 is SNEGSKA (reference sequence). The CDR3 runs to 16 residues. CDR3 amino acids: CSARGFSGMSGGELFF.

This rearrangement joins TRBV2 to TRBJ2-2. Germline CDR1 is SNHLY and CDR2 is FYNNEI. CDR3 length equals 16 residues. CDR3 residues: CASSEALGMNTGELFF.

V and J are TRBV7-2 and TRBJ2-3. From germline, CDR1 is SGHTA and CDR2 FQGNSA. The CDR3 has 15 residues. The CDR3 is CASSLARSSTDTQYF.

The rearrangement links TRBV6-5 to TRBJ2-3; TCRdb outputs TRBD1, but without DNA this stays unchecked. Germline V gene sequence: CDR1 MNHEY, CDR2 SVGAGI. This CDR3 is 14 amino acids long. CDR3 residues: CASSYGSRTDTQYF.

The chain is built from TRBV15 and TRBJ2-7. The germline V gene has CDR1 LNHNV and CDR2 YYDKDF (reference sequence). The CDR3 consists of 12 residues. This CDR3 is CATSRPNYEQYF.

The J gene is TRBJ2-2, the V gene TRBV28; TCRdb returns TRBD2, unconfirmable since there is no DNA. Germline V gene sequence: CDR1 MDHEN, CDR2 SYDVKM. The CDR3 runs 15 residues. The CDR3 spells CASTSGTLETGELFF.

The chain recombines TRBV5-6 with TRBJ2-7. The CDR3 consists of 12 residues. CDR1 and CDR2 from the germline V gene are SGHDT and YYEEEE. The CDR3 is CASSLARFEQYF. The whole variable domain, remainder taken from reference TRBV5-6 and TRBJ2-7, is DAGVTQSPTHLIKTRGQQVTLRCSPKSGHDTVSWYQQALGQGPQFIFQYYEEEERQRGNFPDRFSGHQFPNYSSELNVNALLLGDSALYLCASSLARFEQYFGPGTRLTVT.

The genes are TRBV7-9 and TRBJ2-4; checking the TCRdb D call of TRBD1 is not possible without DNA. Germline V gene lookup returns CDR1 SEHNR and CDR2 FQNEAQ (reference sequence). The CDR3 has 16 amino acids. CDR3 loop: CASSSWDPETKNIQYF.

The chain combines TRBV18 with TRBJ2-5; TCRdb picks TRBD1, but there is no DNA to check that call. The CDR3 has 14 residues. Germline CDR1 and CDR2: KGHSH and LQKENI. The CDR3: CASSPGTLEETQYF.

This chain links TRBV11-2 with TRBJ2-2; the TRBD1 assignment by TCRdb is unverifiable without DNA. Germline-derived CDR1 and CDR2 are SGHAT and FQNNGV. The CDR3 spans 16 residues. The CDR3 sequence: CASSLDWDGNTGELFF.

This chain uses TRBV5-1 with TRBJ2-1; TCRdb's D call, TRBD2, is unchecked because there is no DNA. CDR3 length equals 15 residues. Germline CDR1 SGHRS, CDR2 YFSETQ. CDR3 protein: CASSKGGRGYNEQFF.